These T cell receptor beta chains were read from a single sample in a study of blood T cell repertoires in COVID-19. Some clones are missing from TCRdb's copy, which holds only in-frame ones; the method was immunoSEQ multiplex PCR. The data contain 60,000 to 75,000 clones, roughly 88% of them singletons. Specimen: peripheral blood. The source is a human donor in a cohort sampled during active COVID-19. Each CDR3 is given with its conserved first and last residue. D genes are given only for firm matches. The listing skips clone size in some rows; elsewhere it reads once, few, many or a size class.

j_gene	v_gene	d_gene	abundance	CDR3nt	CDR3aa
TRBJ1-6	TRBV18	-	-	TGTGCCAGCTCACCGGGGGGGGTTCGGAATTCACCCCTCCACTTT	CASSPGGVRNSPLHF
TRBJ1-6	TRBV3-1/TRBV3-2	TRBD1	-	TGTGCCAGCAGCCAGGGACAGGGACGTTCACCCCTCCACTTT	CASSQGQGRSPLHF
TRBJ2-7	TRBV28	TRBD2	-	TGTGCCAGCAGCCCCGGGGGGGGCTACGAGCAGTACTTC	CASSPGGGYEQYF
TRBJ1-3	TRBV6-1	-	few	TGTGCCAGCAGTGAACGGACGGCGTCTGGACTAAACACCATATATTTT	CASSERTASGLNTIYF
TRBJ2-3	TRBV2	TRBD2	-	TGTGCCAGCAGTCTTACTAGCGGGGGGGGCATTAGCACAGATACGCAGTATTTT	CASSLTSGGGISTDTQYF
TRBJ1-3	TRBV5-1	-	-	TGCGCCAGCAGCTTGATGACAGCGGGTTTCTCTGGAAACACCATATATTTT	CASSLMTAGFSGNTIYF
TRBJ1-2	TRBV25-1	TRBD1	once	TGTGCCAGCAGTGCCCAGGGGGTTTCTGGCTACACCTTC	CASSAQGVSGYTF
TRBJ1-1	TRBV7-2	TRBD1	few	TGTGCCAGCAGCTTAGGGGGACAGAGATTGAACACTGAAGCTTTCTTT	CASSLGGQRLNTEAFF
TRBJ1-5	TRBV15	-	-	TGTGCCACAGCGGACAGCCACAATCAGCCCCAGCATTTT	CATADSHNQPQHF
TRBJ2-1	TRBV5-4	-	-	TGTGCCAGCAGCTTGGAGGTACTAGGATTTAATGAGCAGTTCTTC	CASSLEVLGFNEQFF
TRBJ1-5	TRBV4-1	-	-	TGCGCCAGCAGCCAATTAGTTGCGGATCAGCCCCAGCATTTT	CASSQLVADQPQHF
TRBJ2-7	TRBV7-2	-	-	TGTGCCAGCAGCTCCGTCGAGGGCTACGAGCAGTACTTC	CASSSVEGYEQYF
TRBJ1-1	TRBV7-3	-	-	TGTGCCAGCAGCCCCGTCCATGGAGCTGAAGCTTTCTTT	CASSPVHGAEAFF
TRBJ2-6	TRBV5-6	-	-	TGTGCCAGCAGCTTTGGGCCCAGGCAGGCCAACGTCCTGACTTTC	CASSFGPRQANVLTF
TRBJ1-3	TRBV9	-	-	TGTGCCAGCAGCGAGGCCGGAGGCGGCGGCGACACCATATATTTT	CASSEAGGGGDTIYF